These T cell receptor beta chains were read from a single sample in a study of cytomegalovirus exposure and HLA in healthy donors. Profiled with immunoSEQ multiplex PCR; TCRdb holds only in-frame clones, not every one. Of fewer than 120,000 clones listed, nearly 80% are singletons. Sequencing was done on a sample of PBMCs. Receptors were obtained from a woman aged 25-40 years in good health and CMV-seronegative. Both conserved end residues are part of each CDR3. A D gene is named only where the DNA matches it firmly. Where a row states a size, it is once, few, many or the class of an expanded clone; other rows omit it.

d_call	clone_size	v_call	j_call	cdr3_aa	cdr3_nt
-	-	TRBV13	TRBJ2-3	CASRFTGDTQYF	TGTGCCAGCAGGTTTACCGGAGATACGCAGTATTTT
TRBD2	-	TRBV4-1	TRBJ2-1	CASSQALAGGPNEQFF	TGCGCCAGCAGCCAAGCACTAGCGGGGGGGCCAAATGAGCAGTTCTTC
-	-	TRBV4-3	TRBJ1-2	CASSQETTVNYGYTF	TGCGCCAGCAGCCAAGAGACAACAGTTAACTATGGCTACACCTTC
TRBD1	few	TRBV4-1	TRBJ1-3	CASSQGVKGARGGNTIYF	TGCGCCAGCAGCCAAGGGGTTAAGGGGGCGCGGGGTGGAAACACCATATATTTT
-	-	TRBV21-1	TRBJ1-2	CASSTLDRGPGGYTF	TGTGCCAGCAGCACCCTCGACAGGGGGCCAGGTGGCTACACCTTC
-	-	TRBV5-1	TRBJ1-1	CASSLIRGEAFF	TGCGCCAGCAGCTTGATCAGGGGTGAAGCTTTCTTT
TRBD1	-	TRBV5-6	TRBJ1-2	CASSQLAGGFGYTF	TGTGCCAGCAGCCAACTTGCAGGGGGCTTTGGCTACACCTTC
TRBD1	-	TRBV6-5	TRBJ2-5	CASRRTGAETQYF	TGTGCCAGCAGGAGGACAGGGGCAGAGACCCAGTACTTC
-	-	TRBV4-3	TRBJ1-1	CASREQGATEAFF	TGCGCCAGCAGGGAACAGGGTGCCACTGAAGCTTTCTTT
-	-	TRBV4-3	TRBJ2-3	CASSQDVVGPADTQYF	TGCGCCAGCAGCCAAGATGTTGTGGGGCCGGCAGATACGCAGTATTTT
TRBD2	once	TRBV7-7	TRBJ2-3	CASSQTSGGTDTQYF	TGTGCCAGCAGCCAGACTAGCGGGGGGACAGATACGCAGTATTTT